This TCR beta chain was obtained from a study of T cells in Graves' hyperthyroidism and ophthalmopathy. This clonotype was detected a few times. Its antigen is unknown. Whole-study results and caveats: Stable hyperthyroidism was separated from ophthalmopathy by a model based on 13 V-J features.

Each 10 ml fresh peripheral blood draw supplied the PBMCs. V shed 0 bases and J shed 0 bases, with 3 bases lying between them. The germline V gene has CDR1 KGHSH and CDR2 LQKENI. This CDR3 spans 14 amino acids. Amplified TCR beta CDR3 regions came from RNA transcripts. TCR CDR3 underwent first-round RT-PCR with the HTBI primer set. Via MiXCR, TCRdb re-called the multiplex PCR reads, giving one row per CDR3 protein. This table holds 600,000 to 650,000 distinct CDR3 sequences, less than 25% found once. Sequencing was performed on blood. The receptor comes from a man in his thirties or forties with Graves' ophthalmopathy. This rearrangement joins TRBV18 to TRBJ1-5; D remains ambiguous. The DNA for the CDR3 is TGTGCCAGCTCACCACCGAGTAGCAATCAGCCCCAGCATTTT. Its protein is CASSPPSSNQPQHF. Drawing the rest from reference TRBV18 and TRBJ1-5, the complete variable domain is NAGVMQNPRHLVRRRGQEARLRCSPMKGHSHVYWYRQLPEEGLKFMVYLQKENIIDESGMPKERFSAEFPKEGPSILRIQQVVRGDSAAYFCASSPPSSNQPQHFGDGTRLSIL.